This note documents a single TCR beta chain sequence. Trimming removed 1 base from V and 4 bases from J, with 14 bases in between. Germline lookup yields CDR1 SGHTA and CDR2 FQGNSA. There are 16 residues in the CDR3. TCRdb ran MiXCR on the 5' RACE reads and lists one entry per CDR3 protein. Of about 300,000 distinct CDR3 sequences in the sample, around 3.9% are singletons; the top ten hold 20% to 25%. This sample was taken from a study of T cells after yellow fever vaccination. J is TRBJ2-1 and V is TRBV7-2; D gene ambiguous. This TCR derives from a man younger than 35 who received the YFV17D yellow fever vaccine. The material sequenced was PBMCs, taken 5 days after the yellow fever booster vaccination. CDR3 protein: CASSLGVRVPYNEQFF. The CDR3 coding sequence is TGTGCCAGCAGCTTAGGAGTCCGGGTCCCATACAATGAGCAGTTCTTC.